Each of the 21 T cell receptor beta chains below was sequenced from the same sample in a study of blood T cell repertoires in COVID-19. The assay was immunoSEQ multiplex PCR, and TCRdb's table has in-frame clones only and misses some. The sample lists about 280,000 clones; 88% were seen once. Material for sequencing was PBMCs or T cells enriched from blood (not recorded which). The source is a woman aged 60-70 years in a cohort exposed to, infected with or recovered from COVID-19 (not recorded which).

The V call is TRBV2, the J call TRBJ1-4; TRBD1 matches at 10 bases. The germline V gene has CDR1 SNHLY and CDR2 FYNNEI. V lost 6 bases, J lost 8 bases, and 6 bases stayed unmatched. This CDR3 spans 14 amino acids. CDR3 protein: CASRRTGGREKLFF. In nucleotides, the CDR3 is TGTGCCAGCAGGAGGACAGGGGGAAGAGAAAAACTGTTTTTT.

The chain recombines TRBV2 with TRBJ2-1, with 8 bases that match TRBD2. CDR1 SNHLY and CDR2 FYNNEI come from the germline V gene. The CDR3 runs 19 residues. The ends lost 3 bases at V and 7 bases at J; junction bases unmatched: 20. In nucleotides, the CDR3 is TGTGCCAGCAGTGAGGGATATTTTGTCGGGGGGGCGCGGGTTAATGAGCAGTTCTTC. Protein: CASSEGYFVGGARVNEQFF.

The chain carries TRBV13 and TRBJ1-3, with no clear D. The V gene lost 3 bases and the J gene lost 4 bases, with 13 bases spanning the gap. The CDR3 length is 15 residues. Per the germline V gene, CDR1 is PRHDT and CDR2 is FYEKMQ (reference sequence). The CDR3 is CASSFQTIGGNTIYF. CDR3 sequence (DNA): TGTGCCAGCAGCTTTCAGACTATTGGGGGAAACACCATATATTTT.

The V and J genes are TRBV18 and TRBJ1-1; D not certain. Trimming shortened V by 3 bases and J by 8 bases, and 10 bases separated the two germline ends. Germline CDR1 reads KGHSH; CDR2 reads LQKENI. This CDR3 is 12 amino acids long. CDR3 region: CASSPVREEAFF. Written as DNA, the CDR3 is TGTGCCAGCTCACCGGTCCGAGAAGAAGCTTTCTTT.

The rearrangement joins TRBV24-1 to TRBJ2-7; 10 bases fit TRBD1. Germline V gene lookup returns CDR1 KGHDR and CDR2 SFDVKD. This CDR3 region has 16 residues. After removal of 4 bases from V and 2 bases from J, the junction contained 7 bases not matched to a gene. DNA of the CDR3: TGTGCCACCAGTGACCCGACAGGGGGCGGTCCCTACGAGCAGTACTTC. This gives the protein CATSDPTGGGPYEQYF.

This chain connects TRBV7-3 to TRBJ1-1; D not resolved. Germline CDR1 and CDR2: SGHTA and FQGTGA. V shed 3 bases and J shed 4 bases, with 9 bases lying between them. The CDR3 runs to 13 residues. CDR3 region: CASSFDRGTEAFF. CDR3 nucleotides: TGTGCCAGCAGCTTTGACCGGGGCACTGAAGCTTTCTTT.

The chain recombines TRBV4-1 with TRBJ2-2; D gene unclear. This CDR3 region has 13 residues. Trimming took 4 bases from V and 1 from J, leaving 4 bases between them. The germline V gene has CDR1 MGHRA and CDR2 YSYEKL. Here the CDR3 reads CASSRQNTGELFF. As DNA, the CDR3 is TGCGCCAGCAGCCGACAGAACACCGGGGAGCTGTTTTTT.

The rearrangement links TRBV2 to TRBJ2-1; 8 positions match TRBD1. Trimming removed 5 bases from V and 4 bases from J; junction bases left unmatched: 10. This CDR3 comprises 16 residues. Germline CDR1 reads SNHLY; CDR2 reads FYNNEI. The CDR3 region has the DNA TGTGCCAGCAGTCTGGCCGGACAGGGAATATACAATGAGCAGTTCTTC. Residues: CASSLAGQGIYNEQFF.

This chain uses TRBV28 with TRBJ1-2; D not resolved. The CDR3 length is 15 residues. Germline V gene lookup returns CDR1 MDHEN and CDR2 SYDVKM. Trimming removed 6 bases from V and 2 bases from J, with 16 bases in between. The CDR3 DNA is TGTGCCAGCAGATCCGAGGCCACGAAGAACTATGGCTACACCTTC. Its translation: CASRSEATKNYGYTF.

V usage is TRBV27 and J usage is TRBJ1-6; 8 bases align to TRBD1. J was trimmed by 6 bases and V by 5 bases; bases with no gene match: 6. Germline V gene lookup returns CDR1 MNHEY and CDR2 SMNVEV (reference sequence). The CDR3 is 15 amino acids. The CDR3 sequence: CASSTRTGINSPLHF. The CDR3 DNA is TGTGCCAGCAGTACCCGGACAGGGATTAATTCACCCCTCCACTTT.

This clone was observed a few times. The chain employs TRBV7-9 and TRBJ2-1, with 7 nucleotides matching TRBD2. The CDR3 consists of 15 residues. The trim removed 2 bases at V and 0 bases at J, leaving 1 base unmatched. In germline, CDR1 is SEHNR, CDR2 FQNEAQ (reference sequence). The CDR3 here is CASSLRTSSYNEQFF. The DNA for the CDR3 is TGTGCCAGCAGCTTAAGGACTAGCTCCTACAATGAGCAGTTCTTC.

In regard to this clone: The sample carries other DNA sequences with the same CDR3. The chain couples TRBV18 to TRBJ1-5, with 8 bases fitting TRBD1. Trimming took 3 bases from V and 0 from J; bases not matched to a gene: 1. The germline gives CDR1 KGHSH, CDR2 LQKENI. The length of the CDR3 is 15 residues. The CDR3 loop is CASSPGQGSNQPQHF. Here the CDR3 DNA reads TGTGCCAGCTCACCCGGACAGGGTAGCAATCAGCCCCAGCATTTT.

The sample holds one count of this clone. This chain joins TRBV30 and TRBJ2-7; the match to TRBD1 covers 9 bases. The CDR3 length is 12 residues. The V gene's germline CDR1 is GTSNPN and CDR2 SVGIG (reference sequence). Unmatched junction bases numbered 3, after V lost 4 bases and J lost 5 bases. Here the CDR3 DNA reads TGTGCCTGGATGACAGGGGGAAACGAGCAGTACTTC. Translated, it gives CAWMTGGNEQYF.

The chain is built from TRBV6-6 and TRBJ2-7; D is possibly TRBD2 (6 bases). Trimming removed 1 base from V and 3 bases from J, with 10 bases in between. The CDR3 consists of 14 residues. Germline loops: CDR1 MNHNY, CDR2 SVGAGI (reference sequence). CDR3 amino acids: CASSYWVEGYEQYF. CDR3 DNA sequence: TGTGCCAGCAGTTACTGGGTGGAGGGCTACGAGCAGTACTTC.

V usage is TRBV28 and J usage is TRBJ2-7; 7 bases line up with TRBD1. The CDR3 is 14 amino acids. The trim removed 6 bases at V and 6 bases at J, leaving 11 bases unmatched. CDR1 is MDHEN, CDR2 SYDVKM, per germline. The CDR3 is CASSQKQGLFEQYF. The CDR3 nucleotides are TGTGCCAGCAGCCAAAAACAGGGGTTATTCGAGCAGTACTTC.

The CDR3 reads CASSQGAEGSPLHF. The CDR3 nucleotides are TGTGCCAGCAGTCAGGGGGCGGAAGGATCACCCCTCCACTTT. J is TRBJ1-6 and V is TRBV6-5; 8 bases agree with TRBD1. The length of the CDR3 is 14 residues. CDR1 and CDR2 (germline): MNHEY, SVGAGI. With 5 bases clipped from V and 10 bases from J, the junction kept 7 bases outside the gene matches.

The chain carries TRBV15 and TRBJ2-7, with 7 positions matching TRBD1. Germline V gene lookup returns CDR1 LNHNV and CDR2 YYDKDF (reference sequence). This CDR3 has 16 amino acids. The V and J ends lost 3 bases and 6 bases, in that order; junction bases with no gene match: 14. CDR3: CATSSPDRVGVREQYF. In DNA form, the CDR3 reads TGTGCCACCAGCAGCCCAGACAGGGTCGGAGTGCGCGAGCAGTACTTC.

CDR3 nucleotide sequence: TGTGCCAGCAGTTACTCGACCAGGGGCTCAAAACACTACGAGCAGTACTTC. The encoded protein is CASSYSTRGSKHYEQYF. The V and J genes are TRBV6-2 or TRBV6-3 and TRBJ2-7, with D possibly being TRBD1 (6 bases). V lost 0 bases and J lost 3, with 18 bases in between. This CDR3 is 17 amino acids long. In germline, CDR1 is MNHEY, CDR2 SVGEGT.

The V call is TRBV27, the J call TRBJ2-2, with 14 bases aligning to TRBD2. This CDR3 spans 17 amino acids. V dropped 7 bases and J dropped 4; count of bases not matched to a gene: 8. The germline gives CDR1 MNHEY, CDR2 SMNVEV (reference sequence). DNA of the CDR3: TGTGCCAGCACCCTTCGGACTAGCGGGGGGCTCACCGGGGAGCTGTTTTTT. Translation gives CASTLRTSGGLTGELFF.

This chain connects TRBV7-9 to TRBJ1-5, with TRBD1 matching 7 bases. V lost 5 bases, J lost 6 bases, and 10 bases stayed unmatched. Germline CDR1 reads SEHNR; CDR2 reads FQNEAQ (reference sequence). This CDR3 is built from 15 residues. The CDR3 sequence: CASSTTGENGQPQHF. DNA of the CDR3: TGTGCCAGCAGCACTACAGGGGAGAATGGTCAGCCCCAGCATTTT. The full variable domain, completed using reference TRBV7-9 and TRBJ1-5, is DTGVSQNPRHKITKRGQNVTFRCDPISEHNRLYWYRQTLGQGPEFLTYFQNEAQLEKSRLLSDRFSAERPKGSFSTLEIQRTEQGDSAMYLCASSTTGENGQPQHFGDGTRLSIL.

This rearrangement joins TRBV6-5 to TRBJ1-2; D may be TRBD1 (5 bases). V dropped 2 bases and J dropped 5 bases, with 15 bases sitting between them. CDR3 length: 15 residues. The germline gives CDR1 MNHEY, CDR2 SVGAGI. CDR3 in DNA: TGTGCCAGCAGTTACCTCCCAGTGGGGGGGTATGGCTACACCTTC. This gives the protein CASSYLPVGGYGYTF.